Below, 22 T cell receptor beta chains from the same sample are listed, as sequenced in a study of vaccination and CD4 T cells after COVID-19. Which antigens these TCRs recognize remains unknown. Sequenced with the Oncomine TCR Beta short-read assay was DNA taken from cultured CD4+ T cells. Each CDR3 protein is one row after TCRdb ran MiXCR on the PCR reads. The table has under 20,000 distinct CDR3 sequences, roughly half seen once. Noted treatment: approximately 11-day PBMC culture with coronavirus spike peptide pools or control peptides (ViraFEST assay). Material: CD4+ T cells from blood, cultured in vitro. The receptors stem from a human donor who had recovered from COVID-19.

The chain uses TRBV5-1 and TRBJ2-2; D possibly corresponds to TRBD1 (7 bases). The germline V gene has CDR1 SGHRS and CDR2 YFSETQ. The CDR3 is 15 amino acids. The V gene lost 4 bases and the J gene lost 7 bases, with 17 bases spanning the gap. In DNA form, the CDR3 reads TGCGCCAGCAGCCAACTTACAGGGGAGGTCGGGGAGCTGTTTTTT. Translation gives CASSQLTGEVGELFF.

This chain uses TRBV20-1 with TRBJ2-7, with D tentatively TRBD2 (6 bases). CDR1 and CDR2 from the germline V gene are DFQATT and SNEGSKA (reference sequence). V was pared by 0 bases and J by 1 base, with 13 bases between. The CDR3 sequence is 15 residues long. CDR3 amino acids: CSARDGLAGSYEQYF. CDR3 coding DNA: TGCAGTGCTAGAGACGGGCTGGCGGGGTCCTACGAGCAGTACTTC.

V usage is TRBV7-2 and J usage is TRBJ1-2; possible D gene TRBD1, 6 bases. Looked up from germline, CDR1 is SGHTA and CDR2 is FQGNSA. V dropped 1 base and J dropped 3 bases, with 9 bases sitting between them. CDR3 length: 14 amino acids. The CDR3 coding sequence is TGTGCCAGCAGCTTAGTCGCAGGGGACTATGGCTACACCTTC. Its protein is CASSLVAGDYGYTF.

This clonotype has just a few counts. The rearrangement joins TRBV24-1 to TRBJ2-3, with 10 bases matching TRBD2. The CDR3 covers 17 residues. Germline V CDR1 and CDR2: KGHDR, SFDVKD. After removal of 3 bases from V and 1 base from J, the junction contained 6 bases not matched to a gene. The CDR3 sequence is CATSDPSTSGRTDTQYF. The CDR3 region has the DNA TGTGCCACCAGTGATCCCTCGACTAGCGGGCGCACAGATACGCAGTATTTT.

In this sample, this clonotype turned up a few times. This chain connects TRBV7-8 to TRBJ2-3; 9 bases map to TRBD2. This CDR3 spans 14 amino acids. Germline V gene lookup returns CDR1 SGHVS and CDR2 FQNEAQ. The V and J ends lost 1 base and 9 bases, in that order; junction bases with no gene match: 5. The CDR3 sequence: CASSLGNSGSTQYF. CDR3 DNA sequence: TGTGCCAGCAGCTTAGGGAATAGCGGGAGCACGCAGTATTTT.

This clonotype came up a few times. This chain joins TRBV5-4 and TRBJ2-2; 8 nucleotides match TRBD2. The CDR3 totals 17 residues. The V and J ends lost 3 bases and 2 bases, in that order; junction bases with no gene match: 9. Per germline, CDR1 SGHNT and CDR2 YYREEE (reference sequence). CDR3 protein: CASSSGGTHANTGELFF. DNA of the CDR3: TGTGCCAGCAGCTCGGGAGGGACCCACGCTAACACCGGGGAGCTGTTTTTT.

The chain links TRBV6-1 to TRBJ2-1; TRBD2 matches at 10 bases. CDR1 is MNHNS and CDR2 is SASEGT in the germline V gene. CDR3 length: 15 residues. J lost 13 bases, V lost 1 base, and 10 bases had no gene match. Here the CDR3 DNA reads TGTGCCAGCAGTGAAGGAGGAGCGGGGGGGACATCTCAGTTCTTC. Translation: CASSEGGAGGTSQFF.

The V gene is TRBV6-1, the J gene TRBJ1-2; maybe TRBD1 (5 bases). CDR1 and CDR2 (germline): MNHNS, SASEGT. The CDR3 is 15 residues long. V lost 4 bases and J lost 2, with 14 bases in between. Here the CDR3 DNA reads TGTGCCAGCAGTGCTTCTGACAGTGTCAACTATGGCTACACCTTC. Protein sequence: CASSASDSVNYGYTF.

This chain joins TRBV10-3 and TRBJ2-5; 14 nucleotides agree with TRBD2. The CDR3 covers 16 residues. With 3 bases clipped from V and 4 bases from J, the junction kept 4 bases outside the gene matches. Germline lookup yields CDR1 ENHRY and CDR2 SYGVKD. The DNA for the CDR3 is TGTGCCATCAGTGACCCGGGACTAGCGGGGGTAGAGACCCAGTACTTC. Translated: CAISDPGLAGVETQYF.

In this sample, this clonotype turned up a few times. This sequence joins TRBV20-1 and TRBJ2-5, with 9 nucleotides matching TRBD2. The CDR3 loop spans 14 amino acids. Germline lookup yields CDR1 DFQATT and CDR2 SNEGSKA (reference sequence). V shed 7 bases, J shed 7 bases, and the junction held 13 bases outside the gene matches. The CDR3 is CSVLGSGGRLTQYF. The CDR3 nucleotides are TGCAGTGTCCTAGGGAGCGGGGGGAGGTTGACCCAGTACTTC.

This clonotype was recorded a few times. The J gene is TRBJ1-2, the V gene TRBV11-2; 7 bases match TRBD1. Germline trimming cut 7 bases from V and 6 bases from J; bases unmatched to any gene: 8. CDR1 SGHAT and CDR2 FQNNGV come from the germline V gene. This CDR3 region has 13 residues. CDR3 loop: CASTIDRDHGYTF. DNA of the CDR3: TGTGCCAGCACCATCGACAGGGATCATGGCTACACCTTC.

The chain combines TRBV6-2 or TRBV6-3 with TRBJ2-7; no definite D call. V was pared by 5 bases and J by 0 bases, with 5 bases between. Germline V gene sequence: CDR1 MNHEY, CDR2 SVGEGT. CDR3 length: 12 amino acids. For the CDR3, the DNA is TGTGCCAGCAGTGACCCCTCCTACGAGCAGTACTTC. Amino acids: CASSDPSYEQYF.

This clonotype was counted only a few times. The chain is built from TRBV11-3 and TRBJ1-1, with D perhaps TRBD1 (6 bases). The CDR3 loop spans 14 amino acids. The germline gives CDR1 SGHNT, CDR2 YENEEA. V was trimmed by 2 bases and J by 2 bases, leaving 9 bases between them. The chain's CDR3 is CASSLSDRNTEAFF. In nucleotides, the CDR3 is TGTGCCAGCAGCTTATCGGACAGAAACACTGAAGCTTTCTTT.

The genes are TRBV15 and TRBJ1-2; 7 bases agree with TRBD1. This CDR3 contains 15 residues. CDR1 and CDR2 from the germline V gene are LNHNV and YYDKDF (reference sequence). The V gene end was trimmed by 0 bases and the J gene end by 4 bases; junction bases not matched to a gene: 5. As DNA, the CDR3 is TGTGCCACCAGCAGAGATTTGAGGGACAGCTATGGCTACACCTTC. Residues: CATSRDLRDSYGYTF. The full variable domain, with the rest looked up from reference TRBV15 and TRBJ1-2, is DAMVIQNPRYQVTQFGKPVTLSCSQTLNHNVMYWYQQKSSQAPKLLFHYYDKDFNNEADTPDNFQSRRPNTSFCFLDIRSPGLGDTAMYLCATSRDLRDSYGYTFGSGTRLTVV.

This sequence joins TRBV6-2 or TRBV6-3 and TRBJ1-1; TRBD1 agrees at 7 bases. Unmatched junction bases numbered 15, after V lost 6 bases and J lost 5 bases. The CDR3 consists of 16 residues. CDR1 is MNHEY, CDR2 SVGEGT, per germline. Written as DNA, the CDR3 is TGTGCCAGCAGCGATCCTAGGGGGCTGCGGGCAACTGAAGCTTTCTTT. Translating gives CASSDPRGLRATEAFF.

The chain joins TRBV12-3 or TRBV12-4 to TRBJ2-5; no definite D call. V was pared by 1 base and J by 4 bases, with 1 base between. CDR3 size: 11 residues. The CDR3 loop is CASSLGETQYF. CDR3 nucleotide sequence: TGTGCCAGCAGTTTAGGAGAGACCCAGTACTTC.

This chain uses TRBV20-1 with TRBJ2-3, with D possibly matching TRBD2 (7 bases). V lost 3 bases, J lost 0 bases, and 22 bases lay in between. From germline, CDR1 is DFQATT and CDR2 SNEGSKA (reference sequence). CDR3 length: 18 residues. The CDR3 sequence is CSARGSTAGAISTDTQYF. CDR3 coding DNA: TGCAGTGCTAGGGGGTCTACCGCGGGGGCGATTAGCACAGATACGCAGTATTTT.

The sample holds a few counts of this clonotype. The chain couples TRBV20-1 to TRBJ1-5; tentatively, D is TRBD1 (6 bases). The CDR3 loop spans 15 amino acids. Per germline, CDR1 DFQATT and CDR2 SNEGSKA (reference sequence). The V end was cut by 3 bases, the J end by 2 bases, with 14 bases between. DNA of the CDR3: TGCAGTGCTAGTCACAGGGAGCTCGGCAATCAGCCCCAGCATTTT. This translates into CSASHRELGNQPQHF.

The rearrangement links TRBV5-4 to TRBJ1-1, with D tentatively TRBD1 (5 bases). The CDR3 consists of 15 residues. Germline V CDR1 and CDR2: SGHNT, YYREEE (reference sequence). Trimming stripped 5 bases from V and 2 bases from J, with 16 bases between. CDR3 DNA sequence: TGTGCCAGCAGGGGGGATCTGACAGCTAACACTGAAGCTTTCTTT. The encoded protein is CASRGDLTANTEAFF.

This CDR3 is CASSPPQIAGNTIYF. For the CDR3, the DNA is TGTGCCAGCTCACCACCCCAGATAGCTGGAAACACCATATATTTT. The chain combines TRBV18 with TRBJ1-3, with unresolved D. The ends were cut back, 0 bases at V and 2 bases at J, with 8 bases in the middle. CDR1 and CDR2 from the germline V gene are KGHSH and LQKENI. The CDR3 runs 15 residues.

This clonotype was counted only a few times. This rearrangement joins TRBV5-1 to TRBJ1-1; 9 bases map to TRBD1. V shed 4 bases, J shed 5 bases, and the junction held 6 bases outside the gene matches. The CDR3 length is 14 residues. Germline V gene data show CDR1 as SGHRS and CDR2 as YFSETQ. CDR3 loop: CASSTQGAWTEAFF. In DNA, the CDR3 is TGCGCCAGCAGCACACAGGGGGCTTGGACTGAAGCTTTCTTT.

The chain is built from TRBV7-9 and TRBJ2-3, with TRBD1 matching over 7 bases. Unmatched junction bases numbered 13, after V lost 7 bases and J lost 0 bases. Germline assignment: CDR1 SEHNR and CDR2 FQNEAQ (reference sequence). This CDR3 contains 17 residues. The CDR3 sequence is CASIEDEGAISTDTQYF. DNA of the CDR3: TGTGCCAGCATTGAGGACGAGGGGGCCATTAGCACAGATACGCAGTATTTT.